Below, 8 T cell receptor beta chains from the same sample are listed, as sequenced in a study of cytomegalovirus exposure and HLA in healthy donors. PCR primers comprised 60 Vbeta and 13 Jbeta primers. Some clones are missing from TCRdb's copy, which holds only in-frame ones; the method was immunoSEQ multiplex PCR. The table has just over 95,000 clones, 65% to 80% seen once. The sample comprised PBMCs. The receptors originated from a human donor in good health.

This sequence joins TRBV14 and TRBJ1-1, with a tentative D call TRBD1 (6 bases). Germline loops: CDR1 SGHDN, CDR2 FVKESK. The length of the CDR3 is 12 residues. The V end lost 5 bases, the J end lost 7 bases, and 11 bases lay between the germline ends. The CDR3 DNA reads as TGTGCCAGCAGCAACGCACAGGGTGAAGCTTTCTTT. It translates to CASSNAQGEAFF.

V is TRBV27 and J is TRBJ2-1, with TRBD2 identical over 13 bases. The germline V gene has CDR1 MNHEY and CDR2 SMNVEV (reference sequence). V shed 4 bases and J 4 bases; nucleotides not matched to a gene: 1. The CDR3 contains 15 residues. This chain's CDR3 is CASSSLAGGYNEQFF. The CDR3 coding sequence is TGTGCCAGCAGTTCACTAGCGGGAGGGTACAATGAGCAGTTCTTC.

The rearrangement uses TRBV29-1 and TRBJ1-1; maybe TRBD1 (5 bases). The CDR3 length is 18 residues. Trimming shortened V by 7 bases and J by 4 bases, and 31 bases separated the two germline ends. The germline CDR1 and CDR2 sequences are SQVTM and ANQGSEA. The CDR3 reads CSAGGARAGEAMSTEAFF. CDR3 nucleotides: TGCAGCGCCGGAGGGGCGCGCGCGGGAGAAGCAATGAGCACTGAAGCTTTCTTT.

This chain connects TRBV11-2 to TRBJ1-1; weak D call: TRBD1 (6 bases). Deletions cut 1 base from V and 1 base from J, with 7 bases between. This CDR3 is 14 amino acids long. The germline V gene has CDR1 SGHAT and CDR2 FQNNGV. The CDR3 region has the DNA TGTGCCAGCAGCTTAGTCAGGGGGAACACTGAAGCTTTCTTT. It translates to CASSLVRGNTEAFF.

The rearrangement links TRBV13 to TRBJ2-3; 10 bases map to TRBD1. The V and J ends lost 4 bases and 3 bases, in that order; junction bases with no gene match: 4. This CDR3 contains 15 residues. The germline V gene has CDR1 PRHDT and CDR2 FYEKMQ (reference sequence). The CDR3 DNA sequence: TGTGCCAGCAGCTCCCGGACAGGGGGGACAGATACGCAGTATTTT. Translation gives CASSSRTGGTDTQYF. Full variable domain (outside the CDR3, taken from reference TRBV13 and TRBJ2-3): AAGVIQSPRHLIKEKRETATLKCYPIPRHDTVYWYQQGPGQDPQFLISFYEKMQSDKGSIPDRFSAQQFSDYHSELNMSSLELGDSALYFCASSSRTGGTDTQYFGPGTRLTVL.

CDR3 residues: CASSPRSGLGESNYGYTF. DNA of the CDR3: TGCGCCAGCAGCCCAAGAAGCGGGCTAGGGGAGTCAAACTATGGCTACACCTTC. V is TRBV5-1 and J is TRBJ1-2, with TRBD1 as a possible D gene (5 bases). Germline V CDR1 and CDR2: SGHRS, YFSETQ. V was clipped by 4 bases and J by 2 bases, with 24 bases between them. The CDR3 is 18 residues long.

The sample holds a few counts of this clone. The CDR3 DNA reads TGCGCCAGCAGCCGTCCTGACAGGTCTTTTGAAAAACTGTTTTTT. Residues: CASSRPDRSFEKLFF. V is TRBV4-1 and J is TRBJ1-4, with D possibly being TRBD1 (6 bases). Germline CDR1 is MGHRA and CDR2 is YSYEKL. V was trimmed by 4 bases and J by 7 bases, leaving 16 bases between them. The CDR3 is made up of 15 amino acids.

The chain links TRBV19 to TRBJ1-1, with TRBD1 as a possible D gene (6 bases). Per the germline V gene, CDR1 is LNHDA and CDR2 is SQIVND (reference sequence). Trimming left V 5 bases short and J 1 base short, with 11 bases between. The CDR3 extends over 14 amino acids. The CDR3 spells CASSFTTGNTEAFF. Written as DNA, the CDR3 is TGTGCCAGTAGTTTCACGACAGGGAACACTGAAGCTTTCTTT.